This is a list of T cell receptor beta chains from one sample in a study of blood T cell repertoires in COVID-19. Using immunoSEQ multiplex PCR, the repertoire was profiled, and TCRdb retains in-frame clones only, with some absent. The sample comprises around 330,000 clones, around nine tenths of which are singletons, and roughly 5.2% rests with the top ten. The sequencing sample was made of PBMCs or T cells enriched from blood (not recorded which). Every receptor here comes from a man aged 60 to 75 who had recovered from COVID-19. Each CDR3 is given with its conserved first and last residue. Each record gives: J gene, D gene, V gene, clone size, CDR3 DNA, CDR3 protein. A D gene is named only where the DNA matches it firmly. Size is omitted from some rows. Given values are once, few, many or a class for expanded clones.

>TRBJ1-1|.|TRBV19|.
TGTGCCAGCTCGGACAGTGCTATCACTGAAGCTTTCTTT
CASSDSAITEAFF
>TRBJ1-2|.|TRBV28|.
TGTGCCAGCAGTTTTAGCCAAAACTATGGCTACACCTTC
CASSFSQNYGYTF
>TRBJ1-2|.|TRBV30|.
TGTGCCTGGACCCACGGGGGGGCGGGTGGCTACACCTTC
CAWTHGGAGGYTF
>TRBJ1-3|TRBD1|TRBV28|.
TGTGCCAGCACAAACGTAGGGGGCCCCCCTGGAAACACCATATATTTT
CASTNVGGPPGNTIYF
>TRBJ2-1|.|TRBV4-3|once
TGCGCCAGCAGCCAAGGGGCCAGGGGAAGCTCCTACAATGAGCAGTTCTTC
CASSQGARGSSYNEQFF
>TRBJ1-4|.|TRBV18|.
TGTGCCAGCTCACCCGGGGTAGTTGAAAAACTGTTTTTT
CASSPGVVEKLFF
>TRBJ1-6|.|TRBV7-3|.
TGTGCCAGCAGCTTAACGGGAGGGGAGAATTCACCCCTCCACTTT
CASSLTGGENSPLHF
>TRBJ2-3|.|TRBV7-3|.
TGTGCCAGCAGCTTAACATTTGCGGGCACAGATACGCAGTATTTT
CASSLTFAGTDTQYF
>TRBJ1-5|TRBD1|TRBV5-1|.
TGCGCCAGCAGCTTGGGGACAGGGGGCAATCAGCCCCAGCATTTT
CASSLGTGGNQPQHF
>TRBJ2-2|TRBD1|TRBV9|.
TGTGCCAGCAGCGTAGGGAAGCAACAGGGGAGCACCGGGGAGCTGTTTTTT
CASSVGKQQGSTGELFF
>TRBJ1-4|TRBD1|TRBV11-2|.
TGTGCCAGCAGCAAAGACAGGGTGGGCGAAAAACTGTTTTTT
CASSKDRVGEKLFF
>TRBJ1-1|.|TRBV5-6|.
TGTGCCAGCAGCTTGGCCTCGGGGGTGAACACTGAAGCTTTCTTT
CASSLASGVNTEAFF
>TRBJ1-1|TRBD1|TRBV18|once
TGTGCCAGCTCACTTGACCGGACAGGACCCCTCTCGAACACTGAAGCTTTCTTT
CASSLDRTGPLSNTEAFF